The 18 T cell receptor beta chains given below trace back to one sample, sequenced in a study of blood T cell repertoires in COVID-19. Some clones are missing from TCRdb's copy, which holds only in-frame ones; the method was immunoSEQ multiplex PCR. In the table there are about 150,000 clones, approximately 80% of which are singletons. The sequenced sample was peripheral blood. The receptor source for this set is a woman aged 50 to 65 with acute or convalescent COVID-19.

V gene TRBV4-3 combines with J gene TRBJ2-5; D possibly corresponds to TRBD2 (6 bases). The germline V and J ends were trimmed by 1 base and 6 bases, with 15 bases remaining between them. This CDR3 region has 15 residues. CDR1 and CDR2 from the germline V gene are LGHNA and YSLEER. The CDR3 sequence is CASSQVSAGGKTQYF. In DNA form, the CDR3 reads TGCGCCAGCAGCCAAGTTTCGGCAGGCGGGAAGACCCAGTACTTC.

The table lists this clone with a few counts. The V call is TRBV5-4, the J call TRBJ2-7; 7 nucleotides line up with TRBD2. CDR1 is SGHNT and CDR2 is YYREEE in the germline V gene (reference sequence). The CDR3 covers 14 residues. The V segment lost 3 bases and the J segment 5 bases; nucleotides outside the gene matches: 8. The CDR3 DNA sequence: TGTGCCAGCAGCTGGACGGGAGGAAACGACGAGCAGTACTTC. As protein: CASSWTGGNDEQYF.

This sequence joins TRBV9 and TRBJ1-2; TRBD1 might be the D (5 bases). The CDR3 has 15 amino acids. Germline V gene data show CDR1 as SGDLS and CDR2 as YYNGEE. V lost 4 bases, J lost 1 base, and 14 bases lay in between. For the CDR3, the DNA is TGTGCCAGCAGCATCGACAGCAACCTTAACTATGGCTACACCTTC. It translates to CASSIDSNLNYGYTF.

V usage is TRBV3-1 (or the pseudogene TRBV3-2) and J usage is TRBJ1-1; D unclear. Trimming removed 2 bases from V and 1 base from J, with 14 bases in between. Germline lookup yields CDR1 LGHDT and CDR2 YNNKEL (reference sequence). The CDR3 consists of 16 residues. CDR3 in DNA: TGTGCCAGCAGCCAAAAGGCAGGCCTGGGGAACACTGAAGCTTTCTTT. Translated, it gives CASSQKAGLGNTEAFF.

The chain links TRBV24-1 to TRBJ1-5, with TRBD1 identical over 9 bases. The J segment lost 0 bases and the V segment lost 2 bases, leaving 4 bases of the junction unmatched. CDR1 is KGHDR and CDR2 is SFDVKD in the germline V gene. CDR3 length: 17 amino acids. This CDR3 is CATSDSTGGDSNQPQHF. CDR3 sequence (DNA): TGTGCCACCAGTGATTCTACAGGGGGCGATAGCAATCAGCCCCAGCATTTT.

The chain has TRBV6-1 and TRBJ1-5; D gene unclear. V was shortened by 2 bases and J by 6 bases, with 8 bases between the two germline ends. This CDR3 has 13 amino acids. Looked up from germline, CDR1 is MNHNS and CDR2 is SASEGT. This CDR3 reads CASSESGIQPQHF. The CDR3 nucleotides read TGTGCCAGCAGTGAATCGGGGATTCAGCCCCAGCATTTT.

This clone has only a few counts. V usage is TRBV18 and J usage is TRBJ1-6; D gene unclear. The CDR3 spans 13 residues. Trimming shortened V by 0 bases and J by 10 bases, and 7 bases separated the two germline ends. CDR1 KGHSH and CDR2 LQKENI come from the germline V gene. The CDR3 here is CASSPPPISPLHF. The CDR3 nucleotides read TGTGCCAGCTCACCACCGCCTATCTCACCCCTCCACTTT.

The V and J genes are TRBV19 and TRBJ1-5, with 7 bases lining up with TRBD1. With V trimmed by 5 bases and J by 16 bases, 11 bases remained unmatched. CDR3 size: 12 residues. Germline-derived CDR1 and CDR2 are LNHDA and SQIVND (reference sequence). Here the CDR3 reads CASSRTGELAHF. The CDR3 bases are TGTGCCAGTAGTCGAACAGGGGAATTGGCACATTTT.

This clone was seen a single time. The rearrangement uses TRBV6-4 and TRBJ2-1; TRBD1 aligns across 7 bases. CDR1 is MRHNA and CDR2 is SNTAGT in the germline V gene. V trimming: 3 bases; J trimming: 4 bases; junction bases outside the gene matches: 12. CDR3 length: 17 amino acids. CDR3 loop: CASSEAPGTAPYNEQFF. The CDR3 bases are TGTGCCAGCAGTGAGGCCCCCGGGACAGCCCCGTACAATGAGCAGTTCTTC.

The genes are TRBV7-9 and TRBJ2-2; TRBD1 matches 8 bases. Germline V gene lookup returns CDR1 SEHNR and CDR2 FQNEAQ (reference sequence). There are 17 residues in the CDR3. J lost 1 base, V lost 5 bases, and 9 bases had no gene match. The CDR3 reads CASSPPPGTGNTGELFF. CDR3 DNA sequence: TGTGCCAGCAGCCCACCTCCCGGGACAGGGAACACCGGGGAGCTGTTTTTT. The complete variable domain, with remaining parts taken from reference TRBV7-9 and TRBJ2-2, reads DTGVSQNPRHKITKRGQNVTFRCDPISEHNRLYWYRQTLGQGPEFLTYFQNEAQLEKSRLLSDRFSAERPKGSFSTLEIQRTEQGDSAMYLCASSPPPGTGNTGELFFGEGSRLTVL.

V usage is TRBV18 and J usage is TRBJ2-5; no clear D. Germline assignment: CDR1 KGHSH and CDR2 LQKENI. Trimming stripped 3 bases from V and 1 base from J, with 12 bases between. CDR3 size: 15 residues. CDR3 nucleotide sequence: TGTGCCAGCTCACCGCAGGTGCGTTCCCAAGAGACCCAGTACTTC. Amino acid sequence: CASSPQVRSQETQYF.

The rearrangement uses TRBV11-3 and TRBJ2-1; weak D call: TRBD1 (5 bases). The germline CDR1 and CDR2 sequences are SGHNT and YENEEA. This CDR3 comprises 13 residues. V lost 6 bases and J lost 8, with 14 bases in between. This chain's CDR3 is CASSPDNRDEQFF. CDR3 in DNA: TGTGCCAGCAGTCCGGACAATAGGGATGAGCAGTTCTTC.

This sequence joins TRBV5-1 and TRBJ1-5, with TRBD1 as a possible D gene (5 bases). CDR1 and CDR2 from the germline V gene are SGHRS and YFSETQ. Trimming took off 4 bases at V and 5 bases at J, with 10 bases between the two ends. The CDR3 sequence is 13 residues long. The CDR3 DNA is TGCGCCAGCAGCCTCCAGGGTGATCAGCCCCAGCATTTT. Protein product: CASSLQGDQPQHF.

The CDR3 here is CASSRTGRETQYF. CDR3 bases: TGTGCCAGCAGCCGGACAGGGCGGGAGACCCAGTACTTC. The genes are TRBV7-9 and TRBJ2-5; 8 nucleotides align to TRBD1. The CDR3 totals 13 residues. V lost 5 bases to trimming and J lost 5 bases; unmatched junction nucleotides: 4. CDR1 is SEHNR and CDR2 is FQNEAQ in the germline V gene (reference sequence).

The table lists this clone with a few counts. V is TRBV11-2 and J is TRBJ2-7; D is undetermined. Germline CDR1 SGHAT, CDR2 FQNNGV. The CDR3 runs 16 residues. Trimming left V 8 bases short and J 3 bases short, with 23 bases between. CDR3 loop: CASPAPRHPPYYEQYF. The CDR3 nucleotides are TGTGCCAGCCCAGCCCCCAGACACCCCCCTTACTACGAGCAGTACTTC.

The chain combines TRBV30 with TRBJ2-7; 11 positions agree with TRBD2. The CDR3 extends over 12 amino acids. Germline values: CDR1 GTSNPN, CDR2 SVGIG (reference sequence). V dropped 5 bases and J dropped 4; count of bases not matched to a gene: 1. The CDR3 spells CAWGTSGYEQYF. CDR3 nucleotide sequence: TGTGCCTGGGGGACTAGCGGTTACGAGCAGTACTTC.

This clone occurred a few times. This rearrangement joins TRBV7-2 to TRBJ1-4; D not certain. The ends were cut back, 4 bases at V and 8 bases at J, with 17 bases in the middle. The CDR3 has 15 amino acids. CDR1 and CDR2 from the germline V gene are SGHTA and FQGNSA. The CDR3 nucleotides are TGTGCCAGCAGCTCTGTTGGGAGTTTCGGGGAAAAACTGTTTTTT. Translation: CASSSVGSFGEKLFF.

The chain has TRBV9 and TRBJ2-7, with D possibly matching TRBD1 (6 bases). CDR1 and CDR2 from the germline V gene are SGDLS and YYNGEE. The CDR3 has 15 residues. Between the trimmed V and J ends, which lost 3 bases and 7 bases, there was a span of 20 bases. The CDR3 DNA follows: TGTGCCAGCAGCGGCCAATGGGGGCCCCCTGAAGAGCAGTACTTC. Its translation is CASSGQWGPPEEQYF.